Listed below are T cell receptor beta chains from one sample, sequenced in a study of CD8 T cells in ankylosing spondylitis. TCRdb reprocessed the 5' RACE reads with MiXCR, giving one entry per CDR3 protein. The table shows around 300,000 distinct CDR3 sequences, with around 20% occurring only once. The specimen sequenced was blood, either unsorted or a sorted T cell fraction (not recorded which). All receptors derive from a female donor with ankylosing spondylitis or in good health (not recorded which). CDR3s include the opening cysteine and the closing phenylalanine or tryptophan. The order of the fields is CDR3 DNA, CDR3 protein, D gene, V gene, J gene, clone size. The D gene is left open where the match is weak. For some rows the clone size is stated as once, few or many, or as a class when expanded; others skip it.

DNA: TGTGCCAGCAGAGCTACAGGGGGTTCAGGAAACACCATATATTTT; CDR3: CASRATGGSGNTIYF; D: TRBD1; V: TRBV12-3/TRBV12-4; J: TRBJ1-3; size: few
DNA: TGTGCCAGCAGCCCCGGGACAGGGGGCTACGAGCAGTACTTC; CDR3: CASSPGTGGYEQYF; D: TRBD1; V: TRBV7-2; J: TRBJ2-7; size: few
DNA: TGTGCCAGCAACCGGTACCAAGAGACCCAGTACTTC; CDR3: CASNRYQETQYF; D: .; V: TRBV3-1; J: TRBJ2-5; size: few
DNA: TGCAGTGCTAGTGGCGGGACCAGGGAGACCCAGTACTTC; CDR3: CSASGGTRETQYF; D: .; V: TRBV20-1; J: TRBJ2-5; size: many
DNA: TGTGCCAGCAGCATTGGGTTCCAGCCCCAGCATTTT; CDR3: CASSIGFQPQHF; D: .; V: TRBV7-9; J: TRBJ1-5; size: .
DNA: TGCGCCAGCAGCTTGGTTGTCAGCCAAGAGACCCAGTACTTC; CDR3: CASSLVVSQETQYF; D: .; V: TRBV5-1; J: TRBJ2-5; size: .
DNA: TGCAGTGCTACTACCGGGACAGGGACTACCTACGAGCAGTACTTC; CDR3: CSATTGTGTTYEQYF; D: TRBD1; V: TRBV20-1; J: TRBJ2-7; size: many
DNA: TGTGCCAGCAGCTCCACCAGGGCGGGAATCCCTTTCTACGAGCAGTACTTC; CDR3: CASSSTRAGIPFYEQYF; D: .; V: TRBV7-2; J: TRBJ2-7; size: few
DNA: TGTGCCAGCTCACCACCGAGGCCGGCGAGCTCCTACGAGCAGTACTTC; CDR3: CASSPPRPASSYEQYF; D: .; V: TRBV18; J: TRBJ2-7; size: .
DNA: TGTGCCAGCAGTGGGACTAGCGGGAGGGTTTACAATGAGCAGTTCTTC; CDR3: CASSGTSGRVYNEQFF; D: TRBD2; V: TRBV6-1; J: TRBJ2-1; size: .
DNA: TGTGCCAGCACCTCAGGAACTAGCGGCCCCTACGAGCAGTACTTC; CDR3: CASTSGTSGPYEQYF; D: TRBD2; V: TRBV28; J: TRBJ2-7; size: .
DNA: TGTGCCAGCAGTTTATCCGGGCCGAACTATGGCTACACCTTC; CDR3: CASSLSGPNYGYTF; D: .; V: TRBV28; J: TRBJ1-2; size: .
DNA: TGTGCTAGCAGACGACTAGCGGGGGCCACAGATACGCAGTATTTT; CDR3: CASRRLAGATDTQYF; D: TRBD2; V: TRBV7-2; J: TRBJ2-3; size: .
DNA: TGTGCCAGCAGTTTCCCCCTACAGGGATCCGAGCAGTACTTC; CDR3: CASSFPLQGSEQYF; D: .; V: TRBV6-2/TRBV6-3; J: TRBJ2-7; size: few
DNA: TGCAGTGCTAGAGACAGGGGCCCTGGGGCCAACGTCCTGACTTTC; CDR3: CSARDRGPGANVLTF; D: .; V: TRBV20-1; J: TRBJ2-6; size: .
DNA: TGTGCCATAGGCGAGCAGTACTTC; CDR3: CAIGEQYF; D: .; V: TRBV10-3; J: TRBJ2-7; size: .
DNA: TGCAGCGTTGGGTTTCAGGGGAGAACTGAAGCTTTCTTT; CDR3: CSVGFQGRTEAFF; D: .; V: TRBV29-1; J: TRBJ1-1; size: many
DNA: TGCAGCGTTGTCGAATACGGCTACACCTTC; CDR3: CSVVEYGYTF; D: .; V: TRBV29-1; J: TRBJ1-2; size: many
DNA: TGTGCCAGCAGCGTAGGCGGGAGGGCCGCTTACGAGCAGTACTTC; CDR3: CASSVGGRAAYEQYF; D: TRBD2; V: TRBV9; J: TRBJ2-7; size: .
DNA: TGTGCCATCAGTGGTGGAGGTGGGGAAAAACTGTTTTTT; CDR3: CAISGGGGEKLFF; D: .; V: TRBV10-3; J: TRBJ1-4; size: .
DNA: TGTGCCAGCAGTTACAGCGGCCGTCAGTACTTC; CDR3: CASSYSGRQYF; D: .; V: TRBV6-2/TRBV6-3; J: TRBJ2-7; size: many
DNA: TGTGCCAGCAGCTCACTCCCTGGGACCACCTTACTTCAGCGCGAGCAGTACTTC; CDR3: CASSSLPGTTLLQREQYF; D: .; V: TRBV11-2; J: TRBJ2-7; size: few
DNA: TGTGCCAGCAGCTTAGCACCAGGGGAGCGGCGCGGCTACACCTTC; CDR3: CASSLAPGERRGYTF; D: .; V: TRBV7-6; J: TRBJ1-2; size: few
DNA: TGTGCCAGCAGGGGAGGGGTTAATGAAAATCTGTTTTTT; CDR3: CASRGGVNENLFF; D: .; V: TRBV12-3/TRBV12-4; J: TRBJ1-4; size: .
DNA: TGCAGTGCTAGAGACGGGGGCGGGCTCATCCATGGCTACACCTTC; CDR3: CSARDGGGLIHGYTF; D: .; V: TRBV20-1; J: TRBJ1-2; size: few
DNA: TGTGCCACCAAACAGAGTTTGAACACCGGGGAGCTGTTTTTT; CDR3: CATKQSLNTGELFF; D: .; V: TRBV25-1; J: TRBJ2-2; size: .
DNA: TGTGCCAGCAGCCAGGACAGGGGTCAGCCCCAGCATTTT; CDR3: CASSQDRGQPQHF; D: TRBD1; V: TRBV4-2; J: TRBJ1-5; size: many
DNA: TGTGCCAGCAGTCTACGGGAGGGAAACAATGAGCAGTTCTTC; CDR3: CASSLREGNNEQFF; D: TRBD2; V: TRBV6-4; J: TRBJ2-1; size: .
DNA: TGTGCCACCAGTGAAACAGGACTCAAGAACACCGGGGAGCTGTTTTTT; CDR3: CATSETGLKNTGELFF; D: .; V: TRBV24-1; J: TRBJ2-2; size: few
DNA: TGCAGCGTCGGAGGGACTACCCGTTCTCCCGGGGAGCTGTTTTTT; CDR3: CSVGGTTRSPGELFF; D: TRBD2; V: TRBV29-1; J: TRBJ2-2; size: .
DNA: TGTGCCAGCAGCCCGGACTTCCGAGGGGGCTACACCTTC; CDR3: CASSPDFRGGYTF; D: .; V: TRBV3-1; J: TRBJ1-2; size: .
DNA: TGCAGTGCTTCTACAGGATGGGGTGAAAAACTGTTTTTT; CDR3: CSASTGWGEKLFF; D: .; V: TRBV20-1; J: TRBJ1-4; size: .
DNA: TGCAGTGCTAGCGGGACAGCCCAGGAGGCAAAACTGTTTTTT; CDR3: CSASGTAQEAKLFF; D: TRBD1; V: TRBV20-1; J: TRBJ1-4; size: few
DNA: TGTGCCAGCAGTGACTCCGGGGCCCACTCCTACGAGCAGTACTTC; CDR3: CASSDSGAHSYEQYF; D: .; V: TRBV2; J: TRBJ2-7; size: .
DNA: TGCAGCGTTTCGGACATTGGCGAGCAGTACTTC; CDR3: CSVSDIGEQYF; D: .; V: TRBV29-1; J: TRBJ2-7; size: few
DNA: TGTGCCAGCAGTGATGAGGCTAGCCAGTTCTTC; CDR3: CASSDEASQFF; D: .; V: TRBV2; J: TRBJ2-1; size: .
DNA: TGCAGCACCACACCGGGACTAGCGGACAATGAGCAGTTCTTC; CDR3: CSTTPGLADNEQFF; D: TRBD2; V: TRBV29-1; J: TRBJ2-1; size: few
DNA: TGTGCCAGCAGTTGGACTAGCGACTCCTACGAGCAGTACTTC; CDR3: CASSWTSDSYEQYF; D: TRBD2; V: TRBV6-5; J: TRBJ2-7; size: few
DNA: TGTGCCAGCAGGAGGGGGGGGGCTCAGCCCCAGCATTTT; CDR3: CASRRGGAQPQHF; D: .; V: TRBV6-1; J: TRBJ1-5; size: .
DNA: TGCAGCGCCGGAGGTCAGGGGGGAACTGAAGCTTTCTTT; CDR3: CSAGGQGGTEAFF; D: TRBD1; V: TRBV29-1; J: TRBJ1-1; size: few
DNA: TGTGCCAGCAGTACCCGGGACTACCTCTCCTACGAGCAGTACTTC; CDR3: CASSTRDYLSYEQYF; D: TRBD2; V: TRBV6-1; J: TRBJ2-7; size: few
DNA: TGCAGTGCTAGATCATCGACTAGCCTTACAATTAATGAGCAGTTCTTC; CDR3: CSARSSTSLTINEQFF; D: TRBD2; V: TRBV20-1; J: TRBJ2-1; size: .
DNA: TGTGCCATCACACGGGGAGGGACGGATGGCTACACCTTC; CDR3: CAITRGGTDGYTF; D: .; V: TRBV6-1; J: TRBJ1-2; size: few
DNA: TGTGCCAGCACCACAGACGCCAAAAACATTCAGTACTTC; CDR3: CASTTDAKNIQYF; D: .; V: TRBV7-9; J: TRBJ2-4; size: few
DNA: TGTGCCAGCAGTTTCTCCCGGACCGGGGAGCTGTTTTTT; CDR3: CASSFSRTGELFF; D: .; V: TRBV28; J: TRBJ2-2; size: .
DNA: TGCGCCAGCAGCCAAGATAGGGGGGAGTTCGGCACAGATACGCAGTATTTT; CDR3: CASSQDRGEFGTDTQYF; D: .; V: TRBV4-1; J: TRBJ2-3; size: .
DNA: TGTGCCAGCAGCTTAAGTACAGTTCTCAACAATGAGCAGTTCTTC; CDR3: CASSLSTVLNNEQFF; D: .; V: TRBV5-5; J: TRBJ2-1; size: .
DNA: TGCGCCAGCAGCTTAGAAGGGAACCACGCTAATCAGCCCCAGCATTTT; CDR3: CASSLEGNHANQPQHF; D: .; V: TRBV5-1; J: TRBJ1-5; size: .
DNA: TGTGCCAGCAGCCCCCTAGGAGCGGGTCACAATGAGCAGTTCTTC; CDR3: CASSPLGAGHNEQFF; D: .; V: TRBV7-9; J: TRBJ2-1; size: many
DNA: TGCAGTGCTCAGAACACCGGGGAGCTGTTTTTT; CDR3: CSAQNTGELFF; D: .; V: TRBV20-1; J: TRBJ2-2; size: few
DNA: TGCAGTGCTAGAGATCTCTATGGGCAGCTAAACACCGGGGAGCTGTTTTTT; CDR3: CSARDLYGQLNTGELFF; D: .; V: TRBV20-1; J: TRBJ2-2; size: .